Below, one T cell receptor beta chain is given with its context. Sequencing was performed with immunoSEQ multiplex PCR; in TCRdb, only in-frame clones are kept and a portion is missing. The top ten hold over 25% of the sample, which has about 1,200 clones, 70% seen once. The data derive from a study of tissue T cells after allogeneic stem cell transplantation. Study context: Patients with graft-versus-host disease had grafts: several unmodified, three CD34-selected and T-cell-depleted.

From germline, CDR1 is KGHSH and CDR2 LQKENI. Trimming took 0 bases from V and 5 from J, leaving 10 bases between them. This CDR3 has 14 residues. The specimen was skin, collected at autopsy. The J gene is TRBJ2-5, the V gene TRBV18; tentatively, D is TRBD1 (6 bases). The TCR was taken from a male patient older than 55 with steroid-refractory graft-versus-host disease after an allogeneic stem cell transplant. The graft donor may be the source of some T cells. CDR3 nucleotide sequence: TGTGCCAGCTCACCACCGGGGGCCAGTGAGACCCAGTACTTC. Translated, it gives CASSPPGASETQYF.